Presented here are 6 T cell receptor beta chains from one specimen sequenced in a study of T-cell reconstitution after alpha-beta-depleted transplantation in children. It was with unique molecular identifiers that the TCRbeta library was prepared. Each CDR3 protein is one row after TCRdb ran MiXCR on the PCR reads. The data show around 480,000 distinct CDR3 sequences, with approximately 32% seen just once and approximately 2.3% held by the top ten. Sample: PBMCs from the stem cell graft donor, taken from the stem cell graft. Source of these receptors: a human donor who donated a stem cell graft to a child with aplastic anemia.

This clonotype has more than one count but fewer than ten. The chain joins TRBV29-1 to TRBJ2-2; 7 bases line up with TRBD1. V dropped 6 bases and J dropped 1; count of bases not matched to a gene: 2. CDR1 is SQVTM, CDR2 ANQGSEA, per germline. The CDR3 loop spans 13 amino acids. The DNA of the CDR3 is TGCAGCGTCTGGGACAGGAACACCGGGGAGCTGTTTTTT. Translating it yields CSVWDRNTGELFF.

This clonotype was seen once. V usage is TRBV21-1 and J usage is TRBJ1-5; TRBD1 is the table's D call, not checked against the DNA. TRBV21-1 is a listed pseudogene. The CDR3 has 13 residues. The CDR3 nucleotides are TGTGCCAGCAGTTTCCCAGGGTGTCAGCCCCAGCATTTT. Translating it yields CASSFPGCQPQHF.

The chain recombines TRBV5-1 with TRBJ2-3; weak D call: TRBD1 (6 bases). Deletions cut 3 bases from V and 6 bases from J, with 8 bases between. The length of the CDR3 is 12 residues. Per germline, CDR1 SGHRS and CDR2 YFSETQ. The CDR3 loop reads CASSSQGDTQYF. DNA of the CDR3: TGCGCCAGCAGCTCACAGGGCGATACGCAGTATTTT. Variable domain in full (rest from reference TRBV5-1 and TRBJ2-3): KAGVTQTPRYLIKTRGQQVTLSCSPISGHRSVSWYQQTPGQGLQFLFEYFSETQRNKGNFPGRFSGRQFSNSRSEMNVSTLELGDSALYLCASSSQGDTQYFGPGTRLTVL.

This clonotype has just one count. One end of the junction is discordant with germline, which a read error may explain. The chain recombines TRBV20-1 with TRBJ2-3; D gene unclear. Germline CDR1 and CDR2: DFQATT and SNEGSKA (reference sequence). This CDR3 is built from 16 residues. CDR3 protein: CCARVLGSVSTDTQYF. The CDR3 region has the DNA TGCTGTGCTAGAGTTCTAGGAAGCGTTAGCACAGATACGCAGTATTTT.

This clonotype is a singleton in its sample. Written as DNA, the CDR3 is TGCGCCAGCAGTGAGTCTTATGGGCCCACTGCGGGAGGTTCCTACGAGCAGTACTTC. Translating gives CASSESYGPTAGGSYEQYF. The V gene is TRBV10-2, the J gene TRBJ2-7; 8 bases are shared with TRBD2. The CDR3 has 19 residues. Germline V gene lookup returns CDR1 WSHSY and CDR2 SAAADI. V lost 0 bases, J lost 1 base, and 14 bases stayed unmatched.

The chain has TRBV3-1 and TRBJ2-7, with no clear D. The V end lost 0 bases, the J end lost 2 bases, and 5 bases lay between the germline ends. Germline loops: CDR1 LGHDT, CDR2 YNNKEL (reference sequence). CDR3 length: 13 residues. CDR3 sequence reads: CASSQEVPYEQYF. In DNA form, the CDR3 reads TGTGCCAGCAGCCAAGAAGTCCCCTACGAGCAGTACTTC.